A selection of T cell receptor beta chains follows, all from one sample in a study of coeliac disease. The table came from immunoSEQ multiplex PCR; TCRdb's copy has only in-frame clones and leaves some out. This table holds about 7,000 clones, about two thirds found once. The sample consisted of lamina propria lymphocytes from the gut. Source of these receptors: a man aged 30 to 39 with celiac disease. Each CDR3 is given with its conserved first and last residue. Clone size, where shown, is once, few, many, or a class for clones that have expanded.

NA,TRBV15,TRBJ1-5,CATSRDGSNQPQHF
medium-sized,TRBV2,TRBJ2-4,CASIGTSGGIAKNIQYF
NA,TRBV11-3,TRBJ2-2,CASSLGQNTGELFF
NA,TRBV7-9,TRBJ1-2,CASRFGGGGYTF
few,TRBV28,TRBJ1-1,CASSLWGRQGTEAFF
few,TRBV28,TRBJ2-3,CASSPMQRGFTDTQYF
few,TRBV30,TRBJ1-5,CAWSADSSQPQHF
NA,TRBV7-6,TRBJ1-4,CASSLQATNEKLFF
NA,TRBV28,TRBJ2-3,CASSLREGRDTQYF
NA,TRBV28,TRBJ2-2,CASSRSTSGANTGELFF
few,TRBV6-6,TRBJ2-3,CASSFGLAGNTDTQYF